The present entry profiles one T cell receptor beta chain with its context. The antigen this receptor binds is unknown. There are no base qualities to consult, and no much larger clone falls within one base. The data derive from a study of T cell responses to AZD1222 COVID-19 vaccine (TCRdb year 2021). About the full investigation: AZD1222 recipients given second doses at about 4 weeks or at about 12 weeks were pooled, since spike-specific TCR depth and breadth were not found to differ between the two schedules. Trial participants were enrolled into age subgroups of 18-55, 56-69 and 70-plus years, which contained roughly 150, 30 and 60 TCR-sequenced participants, respectively. A total of just over 230 trial participants underwent TCR sequencing, of whom some 200 had received two doses of AZD1222 and roughly 26 had received two doses of the MenACWY control vaccine. Study-wide conclusions, independent of this receptor: A significant rise in spike-specific TCR breadth and depth was observed after two AZD1222 doses relative to day 0 and relative to MenACWY recipients. Conclusions about previously exposed vaccinees were limited because only six AZD1222 recipients were SARS-CoV-2 seropositive at baseline. In the small 56-69-year group, the increase in depth fell short of significance, most likely because of low power. Because no samples from the day 14 peak response were available, repertoires could be characterized only after the peak T cell response. Participants were mostly white British, with more females than males. The authors suggested clonal diversity may have been underestimated. Vaccine-associated CD4 TCRs spanned the whole spike protein, with dominant responses in regions 160-218 and 743-854. Epitopes outside the regions mutated in the B.1.351 and B.1.1.7 variants were reportedly recognized by nearly half of the unique spike-specific TCRs.

Its CDR3 holds 12 amino acids, cysteine through phenylalanine. Solely the CDR3 DNA is kept, with 36 bases framed from the first base. From a lookup of the germline V gene (reference sequence), CDR1 and CDR2 are LNHDA and SQIVND. The V end loses 5 bases and the J end loses 4 bases, and a stretch of 6 bases separates them. What the time point label conveys for this sample: baseline before first vaccination. Samples from vaccinated people were obtained from the UK trials COV001 and COV002, which included a single-blind randomized controlled phase 2/3 trial of AZD1222 (ChAdOx1 nCoV-19) in healthy adults. For TCRbeta chain sequencing, PBMC samples from trial participants were taken at day 0 and at day 28 after the second dose. The CDR3 regions of human TCRbeta chains were analyzed by immunosequencing. In the original analysis: Repertoire TCRs were checked for matches against a reference library of SARS-CoV-2-specific TCRs that had been generated using the MIRA antigen-specificity platform. Breadth was defined as the fraction of unique TCRs that were SARS-CoV-2-associated. Depth was defined as the fraction of total T cells that were SARS-CoV-2-associated. Using the MIRA data, each spike-specific TCR was mapped to the spike region that the TCR reacts to and placed in a CD4 or CD8 class. Log10-transformed breadth and depth values were compared by one-way ANOVA with Sidak's multiple comparisons tests. Here the immuneACCESS table is served through TCRdb, limited to in-frame sequences with V and J called. Missing clones are a known gap in these copies; in checked studies unresolved V genes cover under half, and the rest lacks a known reason. V and J calls and clone size come straight from that table; D and trimming were deduced from the DNA. Recorded for this sample are 75,000 to 90,000 clones; about nine tenths of them occurred a single time. The biggest ten clones account for 2% to 3% of the sample.

The sequence joins TRBV19 to TRBJ2-1; the D gene is not confidently resolved. The clonotype originates from an adult in good health. The specimen comprised peripheral blood, sampled on day 0 of AZD1222 vaccination. In nucleotides, the sequence is TGTGCCAGTAGTCCGGAGTACAATGAGCAGTTCTTC. Translated, this is CASSPEYNEQFF.